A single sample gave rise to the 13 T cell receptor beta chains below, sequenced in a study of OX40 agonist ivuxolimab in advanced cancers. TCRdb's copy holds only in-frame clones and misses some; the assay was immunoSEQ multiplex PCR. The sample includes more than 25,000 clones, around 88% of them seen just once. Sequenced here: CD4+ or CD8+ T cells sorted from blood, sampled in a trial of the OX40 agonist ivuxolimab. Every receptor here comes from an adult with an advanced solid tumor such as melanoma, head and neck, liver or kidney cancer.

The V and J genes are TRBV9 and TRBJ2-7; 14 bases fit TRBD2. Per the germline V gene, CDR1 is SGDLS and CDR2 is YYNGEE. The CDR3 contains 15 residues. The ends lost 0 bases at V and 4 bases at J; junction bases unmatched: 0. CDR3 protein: CASSVGTSGRYEQYF. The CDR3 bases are TGTGCCAGCAGCGTAGGGACTAGCGGGAGGTACGAGCAGTACTTC. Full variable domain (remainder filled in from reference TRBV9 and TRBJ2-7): DSGVTQTPKHLITATGQRVTLRCSPRSGDLSVYWYQQSLDQGLQFLIQYYNGEERAKGNILERFSAQQFPDLHSELNLSSLELGDSALYFCASSVGTSGRYEQYFGPGTRLTVT.

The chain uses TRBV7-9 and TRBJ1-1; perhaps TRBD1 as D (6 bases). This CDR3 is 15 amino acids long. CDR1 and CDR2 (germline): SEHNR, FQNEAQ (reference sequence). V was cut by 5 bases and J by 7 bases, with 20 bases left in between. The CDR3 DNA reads TGTGCCAGCAGCATAACGACTCAGGGGTGGGTTGAAGCTTTCTTT. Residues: CASSITTQGWVEAFF.

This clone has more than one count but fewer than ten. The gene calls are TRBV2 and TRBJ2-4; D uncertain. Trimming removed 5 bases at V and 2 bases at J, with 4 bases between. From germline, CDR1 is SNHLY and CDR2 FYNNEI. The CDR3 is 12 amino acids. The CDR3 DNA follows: TGTGCCAGCAGTAGCTCCAAAAACATTCAGTACTTC. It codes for CASSSSKNIQYF.

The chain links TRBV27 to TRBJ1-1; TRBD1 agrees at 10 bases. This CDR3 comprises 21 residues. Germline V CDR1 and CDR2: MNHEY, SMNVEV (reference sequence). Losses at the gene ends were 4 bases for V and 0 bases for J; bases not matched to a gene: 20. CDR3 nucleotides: TGTGCCAGCAGTTCTGGTGACAGGGGGCGTCAGGGGGCACGGATGAACACTGAAGCTTTCTTT. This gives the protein CASSSGDRGRQGARMNTEAFF.

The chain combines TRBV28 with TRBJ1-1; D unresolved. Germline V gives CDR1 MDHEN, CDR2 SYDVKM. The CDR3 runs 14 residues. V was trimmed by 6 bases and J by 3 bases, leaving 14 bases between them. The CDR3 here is CASRTNGEYTEAFF. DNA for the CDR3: TGTGCCAGCAGAACGAACGGTGAATACACTGAAGCTTTCTTT.

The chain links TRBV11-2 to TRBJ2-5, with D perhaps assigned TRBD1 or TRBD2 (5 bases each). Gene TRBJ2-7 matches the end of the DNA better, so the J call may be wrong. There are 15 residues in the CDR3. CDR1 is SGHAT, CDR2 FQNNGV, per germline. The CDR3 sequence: CASSPQDSAIYEQYF. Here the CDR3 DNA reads TGTGCCAGCAGCCCACAGGACTCCGCCATCTACGAGCAGTACTTC.

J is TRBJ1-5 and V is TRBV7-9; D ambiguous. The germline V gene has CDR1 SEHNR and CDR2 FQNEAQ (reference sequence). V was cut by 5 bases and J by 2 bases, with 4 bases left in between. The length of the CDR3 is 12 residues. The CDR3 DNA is TGTGCCAGCAGCGACGGCAATCAGCCCCAGCATTTT. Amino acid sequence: CASSDGNQPQHF.

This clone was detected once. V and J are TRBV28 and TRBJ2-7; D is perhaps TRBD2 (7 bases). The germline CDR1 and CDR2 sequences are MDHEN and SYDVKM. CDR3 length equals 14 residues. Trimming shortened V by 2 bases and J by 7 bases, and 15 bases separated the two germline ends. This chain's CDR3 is CASSLIGGGGEQYF. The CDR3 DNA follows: TGTGCCAGCAGTTTAATCGGCGGGGGCGGTGAGCAGTACTTC.

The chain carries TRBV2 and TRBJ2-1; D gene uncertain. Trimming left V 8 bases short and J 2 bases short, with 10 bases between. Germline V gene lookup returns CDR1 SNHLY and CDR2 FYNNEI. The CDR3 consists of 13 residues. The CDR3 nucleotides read TGTGCCAGCTCGACATGGGCCTACAATGAGCAGTTCTTC. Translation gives CASSTWAYNEQFF.

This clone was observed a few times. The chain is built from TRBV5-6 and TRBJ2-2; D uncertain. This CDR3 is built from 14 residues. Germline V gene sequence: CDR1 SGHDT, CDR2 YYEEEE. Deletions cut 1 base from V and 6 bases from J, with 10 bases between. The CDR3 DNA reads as TGTGCCAGCAGCTTGCAAAGATGGCCCGGGGAGCTGTTTTTT. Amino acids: CASSLQRWPGELFF.

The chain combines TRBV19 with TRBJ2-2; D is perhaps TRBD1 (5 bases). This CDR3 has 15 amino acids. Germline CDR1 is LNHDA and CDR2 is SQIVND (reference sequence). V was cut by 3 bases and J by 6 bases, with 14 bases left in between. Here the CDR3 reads CASSIFQGGAGELFF. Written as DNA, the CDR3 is TGTGCCAGTAGTATTTTCCAGGGTGGGGCCGGGGAGCTGTTTTTT. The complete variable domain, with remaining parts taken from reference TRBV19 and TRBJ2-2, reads DGGITQSPKYLFRKEGQNVTLSCEQNLNHDAMYWYRQDPGQGLRLIYYSQIVNDFQKGDIAEGYSVSREKKESFPLTVTSAQKNPTAFYLCASSIFQGGAGELFFGEGSRLTVL.

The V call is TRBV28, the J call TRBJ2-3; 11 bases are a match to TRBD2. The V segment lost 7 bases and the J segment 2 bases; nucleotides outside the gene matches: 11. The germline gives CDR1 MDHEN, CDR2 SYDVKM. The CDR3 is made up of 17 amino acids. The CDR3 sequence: CASILSSGRPPTDTQYF. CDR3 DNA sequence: TGTGCCAGCATCCTCTCTAGCGGGAGGCCGCCCACAGATACGCAGTATTTT. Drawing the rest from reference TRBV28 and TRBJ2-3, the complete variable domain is DVKVTQSSRYLVKRTGEKVFLECVQDMDHENMFWYRQDPGLGLRLIYFSYDVKMKEKGDIPEGYSVSREKKERFSLILESASTNQTSMYLCASILSSGRPPTDTQYFGPGTRLTVL.

The CDR3 spells CASRRGLGLSEQFF. CDR3 coding DNA: TGTGCCAGCAGAAGAGGCCTGGGACTTTCTGAGCAGTTCTTC. The chain couples TRBV6-5 to TRBJ2-1; D perhaps matches TRBD2 (6 bases). Germline CDR1 MNHEY, CDR2 SVGAGI. V lost 6 bases and J lost 9, with 18 bases in between. This CDR3 region has 14 residues.